The 2 T cell receptor beta chains reported below all come from one sample, sequenced in a study of beta chain features in type 1 diabetes. Of the isolated RNA, all was reverse transcribed, and so the sequenced material was expressed TCRB transcripts. The repertoire was sequenced with immunoSEQ multiplex PCR; TCRdb's copy has only in-frame clones and lacks some. Of 15,000 to 19,000 clones listed, roughly 44% are singletons. The specimen was stem cell memory CD4+ T cells from blood. The source of these receptors is a woman in her forties in good health.

The chain couples TRBV19 to TRBJ1-1; D might be TRBD1 (6 bases). The CDR3 sequence is 14 residues long. V lost 5 bases and J 1 base, leaving 11 bases between the germline ends. The germline CDR1 and CDR2 sequences are LNHDA and SQIVND (reference sequence). CDR3 nucleotide sequence: TGTGCCAGTAGTCCCACAGGGACGAACACTGAAGCTTTCTTT. Amino acids: CASSPTGTNTEAFF. Full variable domain (rest looked up from reference TRBV19 and TRBJ1-1): DGGITQSPKYLFRKEGQNVTLSCEQNLNHDAMYWYRQDPGQGLRLIYYSQIVNDFQKGDIAEGYSVSREKKESFPLTVTSAQKNPTAFYLCASSPTGTNTEAFFGQGTRLTVV.

This clone was observed a handful of times. This sequence joins TRBV7-8 and TRBJ2-7; D remains ambiguous. CDR3 length equals 12 residues. Germline lookup yields CDR1 SGHVS and CDR2 FQNEAQ. V was shortened by 1 base and J by 6 bases, with 7 bases between the two germline ends. The CDR3 protein is CASSLGVGEQYF. CDR3 nucleotide sequence: TGTGCCAGCAGCTTAGGCGTCGGCGAGCAGTACTTC.